The 15 T cell receptor beta chains presented below share a single source sample, sequenced in a study of post-analysis software for immune sequencing data. Study conclusions and caveats: Comparison of patients with controls showed roughly five TRBV segments more frequent in patients, TRBV5-6, TRBV5-1 and TRBV20-1 among them.

These receptors' targets are unknown. Unique molecular identifiers tagged the TCR beta cDNA libraries. TCRdb processed the PCR reads anew with MiXCR; each CDR3 protein has one entry. The table has more than 450,000 distinct CDR3 sequences, about 44% seen once. Sequences were obtained from blood. The receptors originated from a girl aged 10 to 17 with multiple sclerosis.

This chain links TRBV11-1 with TRBJ2-7, with 7 bases identical to TRBD2. The CDR3 loop spans 13 amino acids. V lost 5 bases to trimming and J lost 6 bases; unmatched junction nucleotides: 7. Per the germline V gene, CDR1 is SGHAT and CDR2 is FQDESV (reference sequence). CDR3 residues: CASSARTRTEQYF. CDR3 bases: TGTGCCAGCAGCGCAAGGACTAGAACCGAGCAGTACTTC.

This chain uses TRBV11-2 with TRBJ2-1; D is possibly TRBD2 (5 bases). Germline V gene data show CDR1 as SGHAT and CDR2 as FQNNGV. CDR3 size: 14 residues. V lost 4 bases to trimming and J lost 6 bases, with 13 bases between them. In nucleotides, the CDR3 is TGTGCCAGCAGCTCAGTACCCGAGGGCAATGAGCAGTTCTTC. Translated: CASSSVPEGNEQFF.

A few counts support this clonotype. This sequence joins TRBV6-5 and TRBJ1-2; tentatively, D is TRBD1 (5 bases). V was trimmed by 7 bases and J by 4 bases, leaving 13 bases between them. Germline V gene lookup returns CDR1 MNHEY and CDR2 SVGAGI. CDR3 length equals 13 residues. The CDR3 DNA reads TGTGCCAGCAAGCTAACAGGCGGCTATGGCTACACCTTC. Amino acid sequence: CASKLTGGYGYTF.

The chain combines TRBV21-1 with TRBJ2-4; TRBD2 was called by the table and not checked on the DNA. TRBV21-1 is marked as a pseudogene. The CDR3 spans 16 residues. The CDR3 DNA sequence: TGTGCCAGCAACAAAGTAGTCCAGCGGGGGTACTACATTCAGTACTTC. Amino acids: CASNKVVQRGYYIQYF.

The rearrangement uses TRBV12-3 or TRBV12-4 and TRBJ2-3; possibly TRBD1 for D (5 bases). Trimming pared 4 bases from V and 6 bases from J, leaving 23 bases between. The CDR3 runs to 17 residues. The CDR3 sequence: CASSSYFQGLGADTQYF. Written as DNA, the CDR3 is TGTGCCAGCAGTTCCTACTTCCAAGGATTAGGGGCGGATACGCAGTATTTT.

This sequence joins TRBV20-1 and TRBJ2-3, with D maybe TRBD2 (6 bases). V was clipped by 5 bases and J by 0 bases, with 21 bases between them. The germline gives CDR1 DFQATT, CDR2 SNEGSKA (reference sequence). CDR3 size: 17 residues. CDR3 amino acids: CSAPSGGAVLSTDTQYF. The CDR3 region has the DNA TGCAGTGCTCCCTCCGGGGGAGCGGTTCTTAGCACAGATACGCAGTATTTT.

This clonotype has only a few counts. This chain links TRBV12-3 or TRBV12-4 with TRBJ2-1; 8 bases map to TRBD2. The CDR3 is 12 amino acids. The trim removed 7 bases at V and 14 bases at J, leaving 10 bases unmatched. CDR3 sequence reads: CASIGTSGVKFF. The CDR3 region has the DNA TGTGCCAGCATTGGCACTAGCGGTGTTAAGTTCTTC.

This chain connects TRBV12-3 or TRBV12-4 to TRBJ1-2; D perhaps matches TRBD1 (6 bases). The CDR3 has 16 amino acids. V was pared by 2 bases and J by 6 bases, with 19 bases between. The CDR3 region has the DNA TGTGCCAGCAGTTTAACATCCTGGCCCGGGACAAATGGCTACACCTTC. Protein sequence: CASSLTSWPGTNGYTF.

The chain employs TRBV18 and TRBJ2-7, with unresolved D. Germline CDR1 and CDR2: KGHSH and LQKENI. CDR3 length: 14 amino acids. V lost 2 bases to trimming and J lost 4 bases, with 12 bases between them. This CDR3 is CASSPKESSYEQYF. CDR3 coding DNA: TGTGCCAGCTCACCAAAGGAGTCCAGTTACGAGCAGTACTTC.

The CDR3 spells CASSYPGLAGFTDTQYF. CDR3 DNA sequence: TGTGCCAGCAGCTACCCGGGACTAGCGGGATTCACAGATACGCAGTATTTT. The V call is TRBV7-2, the J call TRBJ2-3; 13 bases align to TRBD2. This CDR3 has 17 residues. V dropped 4 bases and J dropped 2; count of bases not matched to a gene: 6. Per the germline V gene, CDR1 is SGHTA and CDR2 is FQGNSA.

With respect to this clonotype: A much larger clone sits a single nucleotide away, making a read error possible. J is TRBJ2-7 and V is TRBV25-1; D is ambiguous. Trimming removed 6 bases at V and 5 bases at J, with 8 bases between. The CDR3 covers 11 residues. CDR1 and CDR2 from the germline V gene are MGHDK and SYGVNS. The CDR3: CASSAGHEQYF. The CDR3, as DNA: TGTGCCAGCAGCGCCGGGCACGAGCAGTACTTC.

The chain has TRBV5-4 and TRBJ2-7; D is undetermined. The CDR3 runs to 16 residues. Germline CDR1 and CDR2: SGHNT and YYREEE (reference sequence). Trimming pared 2 bases from V and 2 bases from J, leaving 17 bases between. The CDR3: CASSFLANADPYEQYF. For the CDR3, the DNA is TGTGCCAGCAGCTTTTTAGCAAACGCCGATCCCTACGAGCAGTACTTC. Supplemented by reference TRBV5-4 and TRBJ2-7, the full variable domain reads ETGVTQSPTHLIKTRGQQVTLRCSSQSGHNTVSWYQQALGQGPQFIFQYYREEENGRGNFPPRFSGLQFPNYSSELNVNALELDDSALYLCASSFLANADPYEQYFGPGTRLTVT.

J is TRBJ2-6 and V is TRBV3-1, with 11 bases matching TRBD2. Looked up from germline, CDR1 is LGHDT and CDR2 is YNNKEL (reference sequence). CDR3 length: 17 amino acids. Trimming at V came to 7 bases and at J to 0 bases, leaving 5 bases not matched to a gene. CDR3 DNA: TGTGCCAGCAAGTTAGCGGGGGGGCGCTCTGGGGCCAACGTCCTGACTTTC. Its translation: CASKLAGGRSGANVLTF.

The CDR3 nucleotides read TGTGCCATCAGCGTAGCGGGAGGGGCAGAGACCCAGTACTTC. Its translation: CAISVAGGAETQYF. V and J are TRBV10-3 and TRBJ2-5; TRBD2 matches at 11 bases. CDR3 length: 14 residues. V trimming: 6 bases; J trimming: 4 bases; junction bases outside the gene matches: 4. Germline assignment: CDR1 ENHRY and CDR2 SYGVKD.

This clonotype has only a few counts. The CDR3 is CASSFPSGGLGSYEQYF. The CDR3 DNA reads TGTGCCAGCAGCTTTCCTAGCGGAGGGCTAGGATCCTACGAGCAGTACTTC. V usage is TRBV11-2 and J usage is TRBJ2-7, with 7 bases matching TRBD2. This CDR3 is built from 17 residues. CDR1 is SGHAT and CDR2 is FQNNGV in the germline V gene. V lost 3 bases and J lost 1; bases outside the gene matches: 12.